The present T cell receptor beta chain was sequenced within a study of PD-L1 blockade in urothelial cancer. The overall study: The median T cell count in blood samples was 141,255.

Each individual provided 1 to 8 samples (taken pretreatment and on-treatment). The assay was immunoSEQ multiplex PCR, and TCRdb's table has in-frame clones only and misses some. In the table there are tens of thousands of clones, around 90% of which are singletons. CDR1 MGHRA and CDR2 YSYEKL come from the germline V gene. V lost 4 bases and J lost 1; bases outside the gene matches: 10. This CDR3 region has 17 residues. This specimen consisted of PBMCs, obtained around atezolizumab (anti-PD-L1) treatment. The receptor's source is a man aged 45 to 65 with urothelial cancer. V gene TRBV4-1 combines with J gene TRBJ2-1, with 7 positions matching TRBD2. As DNA, the CDR3 is TGCGCCAGCAGCCGCGGCGGACTAGTCCTTTCCTACAATGAGCAGTTCTTC. Translating gives CASSRGGLVLSYNEQFF.